The clone carrying this TCR beta chain came up a few times. Antigen specificity is unknown. The sample belongs to a study of cytomegalovirus exposure and HLA in healthy donors. Study-wide results and limits: Within the 95 to 150 validation repertoires, first-cohort TCR clusters tended to co-occur, according to a later analysis.

V was pared by 6 bases and J by 5 bases, with 6 bases of the junction left unmatched. The CDR3 covers 13 residues. Germline values: CDR1 KGHSH, CDR2 LQKENI. Method: immunoSEQ multiplex PCR; TCRdb's copy keeps in-frame clones and lacks some. Here the sample spans about 280,000 clones, 88% being singletons. Sequencing was done on a sample of PBMCs. V is TRBV18 and J is TRBJ2-7; 8 bases are shared with TRBD1. The sequence was collected from a young woman in good health and CMV-seronegative. The CDR3 nucleotides are TGTGCCAGCTCGACAGGGGAACTCAACGAGCAGTACTTC. Its protein product is CASSTGELNEQYF.